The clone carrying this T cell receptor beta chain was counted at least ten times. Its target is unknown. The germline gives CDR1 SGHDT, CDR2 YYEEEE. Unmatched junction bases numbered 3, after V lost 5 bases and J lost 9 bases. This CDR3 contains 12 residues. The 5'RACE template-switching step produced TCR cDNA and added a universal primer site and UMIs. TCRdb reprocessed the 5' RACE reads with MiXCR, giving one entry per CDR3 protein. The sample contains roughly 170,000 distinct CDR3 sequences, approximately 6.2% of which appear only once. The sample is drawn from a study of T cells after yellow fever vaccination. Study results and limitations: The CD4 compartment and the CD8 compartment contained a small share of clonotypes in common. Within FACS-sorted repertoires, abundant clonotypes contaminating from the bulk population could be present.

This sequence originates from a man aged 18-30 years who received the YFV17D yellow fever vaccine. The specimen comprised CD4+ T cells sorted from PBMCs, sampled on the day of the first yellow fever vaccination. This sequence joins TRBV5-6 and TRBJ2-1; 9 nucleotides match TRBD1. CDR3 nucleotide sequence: TGTGCCAGCAGACGGGACAGGGCTGAGCAGTTCTTC. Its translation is CASRRDRAEQFF.